One and the same sample provided the 25 T cell receptor beta chains below, sequenced in a study of blood T cell repertoires in COVID-19. Produced via immunoSEQ multiplex PCR; TCRdb's table is partial and in-frame only. Of 40,000 to 55,000 clones in the sample, roughly 84% were seen once. Sequenced sample: peripheral blood. These receptors originate from a woman at least 80 years old with acute or convalescent COVID-19.

J is TRBJ1-2 and V is TRBV29-1; the D is unclear. V was trimmed by 5 bases and J by 6 bases, leaving 10 bases between them. The CDR3 sequence is 11 residues long. Germline CDR1 and CDR2: SQVTM and ANQGSEA. The CDR3 DNA follows: TGCAGCGTTCGGGGTTCGAATGGCTACACCTTC. This codes for CSVRGSNGYTF.

This chain uses TRBV7-2 with TRBJ1-6; 8 positions agree with TRBD1. In germline, CDR1 is SGHTA, CDR2 FQGNSA. The CDR3 contains 15 residues. V lost 5 bases, J lost 10 bases, and 10 bases stayed unmatched. The CDR3 here is CASSPNGQGRSPLHF. As DNA, the CDR3 is TGTGCCAGCAGCCCTAATGGACAGGGTCGATCACCCCTCCACTTT. Full variable domain (outside the CDR3, taken from reference TRBV7-2 and TRBJ1-6): GAGVSQSPSNKVTEKGKDVELRCDPISGHTALYWYRQSLGQGLEFLIYFQGNSAPDKSGLPSDRFSAERTGGSVSTLTIQRTQQEDSAVYLCASSPNGQGRSPLHFGNGTRLTVT.

The chain's CDR3 is CATSDSAGGTTGELFF. In DNA form, the CDR3 reads TGTGCCACCAGTGATTCCGCGGGGGGCACCACCGGGGAGCTGTTTTTT. The chain joins TRBV24-1 to TRBJ2-2; 8 nucleotides align to TRBD2. Trimming at V came to 2 bases and at J to 4 bases, leaving 5 bases not matched to a gene. CDR1 and CDR2 from the germline V gene are KGHDR and SFDVKD. The CDR3 is 16 amino acids.

The rearrangement links TRBV3-1 (or the pseudogene TRBV3-2) to TRBJ2-1, with 8 bases that match TRBD2. With 5 bases clipped from V and 8 bases from J, the junction kept 11 bases outside the gene matches. Germline V gene lookup returns CDR1 LGHDT and CDR2 YNNKEL (reference sequence). The CDR3 length is 15 residues. CDR3 in amino acids: CASSERGLGVDEQFF. CDR3 sequence (DNA): TGTGCCAGCAGCGAACGGGGACTAGGCGTGGATGAGCAGTTCTTC.

The gene calls are TRBV10-3 and TRBJ1-1; D may be TRBD1 (6 bases). V lost 9 bases, J lost 7 bases, and 12 bases lay in between. The CDR3 covers 11 residues. Germline assignment: CDR1 ENHRY and CDR2 SYGVKD. The CDR3 sequence: CAMGGGFEAFF. DNA of the CDR3: TGTGCCATGGGCGGGGGCTTTGAAGCTTTCTTT.

The chain recombines TRBV2 with TRBJ2-2; 11 bases are a match to TRBD2. CDR1 and CDR2 from the germline V gene are SNHLY and FYNNEI. V lost 6 bases and J lost 1; bases outside the gene matches: 4. The CDR3 consists of 16 residues. This CDR3 is CASRALAGGNTGELFF. The CDR3 DNA is TGTGCCAGCAGAGCCCTAGCGGGAGGGAACACCGGGGAGCTGTTTTTT.

This clone has only a few counts. The rearrangement links TRBV3-1 (or the pseudogene TRBV3-2) to TRBJ1-1, with D hard to call. Trimming removed 6 bases at V and 1 base at J, with 6 bases between. The CDR3 runs to 12 residues. Germline-derived CDR1 and CDR2 are LGHDT and YNNKEL (reference sequence). Here the CDR3 DNA reads TGTGCCAGCAGGTTTAGGAACACTGAAGCTTTCTTT. It yields the protein CASRFRNTEAFF.

The rearrangement links TRBV6-5 to TRBJ1-4, with 7 positions matching TRBD1. The germline V gene has CDR1 MNHEY and CDR2 SVGAGI. CDR3 length: 15 residues. J lost 5 bases, V lost 6 bases, and 9 bases had no gene match. For the CDR3, the DNA is TGTGCCAGCAGACCGACGGACAGGAAAAATGAAAAACTGTTTTTT. Translation gives CASRPTDRKNEKLFF.

The rearrangement uses TRBV6-5 and TRBJ1-4, with TRBD1 as a possible D gene (5 bases). Deletions cut 0 bases from V and 5 bases from J, with 13 bases between. CDR1 is MNHEY and CDR2 is SVGAGI in the germline V gene. This CDR3 comprises 16 residues. The chain's CDR3 is CASSYSIGGGNEKLFF. CDR3 nucleotide sequence: TGTGCCAGCAGTTACTCGATCGGGGGGGGAAATGAAAAACTGTTTTTT.

This clone turned up a few times. The genes are TRBV3-1 (or the pseudogene TRBV3-2) and TRBJ2-7; D unclear. Germline CDR1 reads LGHDT; CDR2 reads YNNKEL (reference sequence). Trimming removed 5 bases from V and 5 bases from J, with 10 bases in between. The CDR3 is made up of 12 amino acids. CDR3 nucleotide sequence: TGTGCCAGCAGCTCTAGTCCAAACGAGCAGTACTTC. Translation gives CASSSSPNEQYF.

This clone has more than one count but fewer than ten. The gene calls are TRBV2 and TRBJ2-7; 9 positions agree with TRBD1. The germline gives CDR1 SNHLY, CDR2 FYNNEI. This CDR3 contains 13 residues. With 0 bases clipped from V and 7 bases from J, the junction kept 1 base outside the gene matches. In nucleotides, the CDR3 is TGTGCCAGCAGTGAAGCGGACAGGGGTGAGCAGTACTTC. Translated, it gives CASSEADRGEQYF.

This chain links TRBV20-1 with TRBJ2-1; D is unresolved. Germline V gene data show CDR1 as DFQATT and CDR2 as SNEGSKA (reference sequence). V was trimmed by 2 bases and J by 10 bases, leaving 9 bases between them. The length of the CDR3 is 11 residues. The DNA for the CDR3 is TGCAGTGCTAGAAACTTCCCAGAGCAGTTCTTC. This translates into CSARNFPEQFF.

This rearrangement joins TRBV6-4 to TRBJ2-1; the match to TRBD2 covers 11 bases. The CDR3 length is 15 residues. Per germline, CDR1 MRHNA and CDR2 SNTAGT. With V trimmed by 6 bases and J by 9 bases, 10 bases remained unmatched. The CDR3 region is CASSPGLAAPGEQFF. The CDR3 nucleotides are TGTGCCAGCAGCCCGGGACTAGCGGCTCCGGGTGAGCAGTTCTTC.

This chain's CDR3 is CASSHKWTGVYGYTF. The CDR3 coding sequence is TGTGCCAGCAGTCACAAATGGACAGGCGTCTATGGCTACACCTTC. The chain employs TRBV27 and TRBJ1-2; 7 bases fit TRBD1. Germline lookup yields CDR1 MNHEY and CDR2 SMNVEV (reference sequence). Trimming removed 5 bases from V and 4 bases from J; junction bases left unmatched: 10. The CDR3 totals 15 residues.

The CDR3 here is CASRVGRQLNTEAFF. The CDR3 DNA is TGTGCCAGCAGGGTGGGTAGACAGCTGAACACTGAAGCTTTCTTT. The V and J genes are TRBV6-5 and TRBJ1-1; weak D call: TRBD1 (5 bases). V was clipped by 6 bases and J by 0 bases, with 14 bases between them. The CDR3 spans 15 residues. CDR1 is MNHEY and CDR2 is SVGAGI in the germline V gene.

The genes are TRBV10-3 and TRBJ1-1, with 8 bases that match TRBD1. The CDR3 runs to 14 residues. The junction had 3 bases not matched to a gene; V was cut back by 5 bases and J by 1 base. Germline assignment: CDR1 ENHRY and CDR2 SYGVKD. The CDR3 region is CAISPGTGNTEAFF. The CDR3 DNA follows: TGTGCCATCAGTCCCGGGACAGGGAACACTGAAGCTTTCTTT.

The genes are TRBV5-1 and TRBJ1-1; TRBD1 is a possible D gene (5 bases). This CDR3 contains 12 residues. V lost 6 bases to trimming and J lost 2 bases, with 8 bases between them. CDR1 is SGHRS and CDR2 is YFSETQ in the germline V gene. As DNA, the CDR3 is TGCGCCAGCAAGGACATAAACACTGAAGCTTTCTTT. Its translation: CASKDINTEAFF.

The chain couples TRBV5-1 to TRBJ2-1; 10 nucleotides match TRBD1. Per germline, CDR1 SGHRS and CDR2 YFSETQ. The ends lost 6 bases at V and 6 bases at J; junction bases unmatched: 12. The CDR3 runs 16 residues. The DNA of the CDR3 is TGCGCCAGCACGAGCGACAGGGGGCAAACGGGCAATGAGCAGTTCTTC. Translated, it gives CASTSDRGQTGNEQFF.

This clone was recorded only once. The CDR3, as DNA: TGTGCCACCAGTGATTCCCCCGGGACTAGCTCCTACAATGAGCAGTTCTTC. It translates to CATSDSPGTSSYNEQFF. The genes are TRBV24-1 and TRBJ2-1; 8 nucleotides align to TRBD2. The CDR3 has 17 residues. CDR1 is KGHDR and CDR2 is SFDVKD in the germline V gene. Losses at the gene ends were 2 bases for V and 0 bases for J; bases not matched to a gene: 5.

Here the CDR3 reads CASSQERVNGYTF. Here the CDR3 DNA reads TGTGCCAGCAGCCAAGAACGGGTAAATGGCTACACCTTC. V and J are TRBV3-1 (or the pseudogene TRBV3-2) and TRBJ1-2; D remains unclear. Germline loops: CDR1 LGHDT, CDR2 YNNKEL (reference sequence). This CDR3 contains 13 residues. Trimming removed 0 bases at V and 6 bases at J, with 8 bases between.

The genes are TRBV5-8 and TRBJ2-1, with 8 nucleotides matching TRBD1. Trimming cost V 4 bases and J 8 bases; bases outside gene matches: 11. The CDR3 is 15 residues long. Germline-derived CDR1 and CDR2 are SGHTS and YDEGEE. The CDR3 coding sequence is TGTGCCAGCAGCGCGGGACAGGCTGGCGGGGATGAGCAGTTCTTC. Protein product: CASSAGQAGGDEQFF.

This clone was detected only a few times. This chain links TRBV10-3 with TRBJ1-4; D is uncertain. The CDR3 runs to 12 residues. V shed 11 bases and J shed 3 bases, with 10 bases lying between them. Per the germline V gene, CDR1 is ENHRY and CDR2 is SYGVKD. Here the CDR3 reads CAAGGPNEKLFF. CDR3 bases: TGTGCCGCGGGAGGTCCTAATGAAAAACTGTTTTTT.

This chain connects TRBV14 to TRBJ2-7; 7 bases are a match to TRBD2. The CDR3 covers 16 residues. Germline-derived CDR1 and CDR2 are SGHDN and FVKESK. V trimming: 4 bases; J trimming: 1 base; junction bases outside the gene matches: 10. Here the CDR3 reads CASSPGGARLSYEQYF. CDR3 DNA sequence: TGTGCCAGCAGCCCGGGGGGAGCGCGGTTGTCCTACGAGCAGTACTTC. The variable domain in full, completed from reference TRBV14 and TRBJ2-7, reads EAGVTQFPSHSVIEKGQTVTLRCDPISGHDNLYWYRRVMGKEIKFLLHFVKESKQDESGMPNNRFLAERTGGTYSTLKVQPAELEDSGVYFCASSPGGARLSYEQYFGPGTRLTVT.

V usage is TRBV6-5 and J usage is TRBJ1-1; possible D gene TRBD1, 5 bases. The ends were cut back, 7 bases at V and 8 bases at J, with 14 bases in the middle. CDR3 length equals 12 residues. CDR1 is MNHEY and CDR2 is SVGAGI in the germline V gene. CDR3 nucleotides: TGTGCCAGCAAACAAGACAGACCAGAAGCTTTCTTT. Protein product: CASKQDRPEAFF.

The chain couples TRBV21-1 to TRBJ2-7; whether TRBD1, the table's D call, matches the DNA was not checked. TRBV21-1 is a documented pseudogene. CDR3 size: 18 residues. CDR3 loop: CAQLTTGGLEGRPYEQYF. CDR3 coding DNA: TGTGCCCAGCTCACAACAGGGGGGCTTGAGGGCAGACCCTACGAGCAGTACTTC.